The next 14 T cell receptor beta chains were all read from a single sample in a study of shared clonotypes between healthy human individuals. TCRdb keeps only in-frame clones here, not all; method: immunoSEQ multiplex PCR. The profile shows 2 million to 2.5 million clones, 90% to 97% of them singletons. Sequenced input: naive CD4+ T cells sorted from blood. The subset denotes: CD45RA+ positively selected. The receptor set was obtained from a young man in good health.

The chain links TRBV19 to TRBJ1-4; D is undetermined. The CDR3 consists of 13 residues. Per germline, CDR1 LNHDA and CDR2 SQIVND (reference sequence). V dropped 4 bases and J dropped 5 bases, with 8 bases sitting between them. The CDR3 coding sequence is TGTGCCAGTAGTACCATAACGAATGAAAAACTGTTTTTT. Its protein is CASSTITNEKLFF. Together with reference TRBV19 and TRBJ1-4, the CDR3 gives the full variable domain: DGGITQSPKYLFRKEGQNVTLSCEQNLNHDAMYWYRQDPGQGLRLIYYSQIVNDFQKGDIAEGYSVSREKKESFPLTVTSAQKNPTAFYLCASSTITNEKLFFGSGTQLSVL.

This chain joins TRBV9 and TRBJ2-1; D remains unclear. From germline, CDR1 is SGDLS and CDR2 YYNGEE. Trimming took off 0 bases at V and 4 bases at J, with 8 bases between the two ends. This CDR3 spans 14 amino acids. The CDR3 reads CASSVGPQYNEQFF. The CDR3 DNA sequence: TGTGCCAGCAGCGTAGGACCCCAGTACAATGAGCAGTTCTTC.

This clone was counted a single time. CDR3 residues: CAISELGGGGSDTQYF. Written as DNA, the CDR3 is TGTGCCATCAGTGAGTTGGGGGGCGGAGGGTCAGATACGCAGTATTTT. The rearrangement uses TRBV10-3 and TRBJ2-3; D is possibly TRBD1 or TRBD2 (6 bases each). V lost 1 base and J lost 4, with 15 bases in between. The CDR3 covers 16 residues. From germline, CDR1 is ENHRY and CDR2 SYGVKD.

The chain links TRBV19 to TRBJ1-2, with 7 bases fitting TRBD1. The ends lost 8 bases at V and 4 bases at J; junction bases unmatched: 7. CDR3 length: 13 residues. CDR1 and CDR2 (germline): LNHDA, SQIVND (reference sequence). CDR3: CASAQGGSYGYTF. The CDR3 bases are TGTGCCAGTGCCCAAGGGGGCAGCTATGGCTACACCTTC.

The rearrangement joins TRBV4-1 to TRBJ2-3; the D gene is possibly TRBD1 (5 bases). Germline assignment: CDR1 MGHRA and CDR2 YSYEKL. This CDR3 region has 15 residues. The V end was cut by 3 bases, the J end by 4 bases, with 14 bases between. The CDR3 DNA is TGCGCCAGCAGCCATTACGACAGACTGCCAGATACGCAGTATTTT. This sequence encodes CASSHYDRLPDTQYF.

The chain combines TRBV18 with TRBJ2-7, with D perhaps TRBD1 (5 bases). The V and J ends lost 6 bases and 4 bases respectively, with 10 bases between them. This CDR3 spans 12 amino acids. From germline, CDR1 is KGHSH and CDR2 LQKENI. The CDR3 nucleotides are TGTGCCAGCTCTCAACAGGAATACGAGCAGTACTTC. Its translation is CASSQQEYEQYF.

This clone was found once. For the CDR3, the DNA is TGTGCCAGCAGTCGGGACAGCAATCAGCCCCAGCATTTT. Translated: CASSRDSNQPQHF. This chain uses TRBV6-4 with TRBJ1-5, with D possibly being TRBD1 (5 bases). This CDR3 comprises 13 residues. Trimming stripped 5 bases from V and 1 base from J, with 6 bases between. Germline V gives CDR1 MRHNA, CDR2 SNTAGT.

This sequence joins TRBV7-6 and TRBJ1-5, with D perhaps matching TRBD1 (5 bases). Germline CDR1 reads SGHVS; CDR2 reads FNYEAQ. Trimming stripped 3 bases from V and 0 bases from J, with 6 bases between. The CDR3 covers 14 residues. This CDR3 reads CASSFDSSNQPQHF. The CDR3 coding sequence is TGTGCCAGCAGCTTCGACAGTAGCAATCAGCCCCAGCATTTT.

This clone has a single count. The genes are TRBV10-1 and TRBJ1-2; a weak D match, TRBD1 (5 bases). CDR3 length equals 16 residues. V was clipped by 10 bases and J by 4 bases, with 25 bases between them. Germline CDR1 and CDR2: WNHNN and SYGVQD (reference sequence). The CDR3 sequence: CAIPRDGRTRGYGYTF. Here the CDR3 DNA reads TGCGCCATCCCAAGGGACGGAAGGACGCGGGGCTATGGCTACACCTTC.

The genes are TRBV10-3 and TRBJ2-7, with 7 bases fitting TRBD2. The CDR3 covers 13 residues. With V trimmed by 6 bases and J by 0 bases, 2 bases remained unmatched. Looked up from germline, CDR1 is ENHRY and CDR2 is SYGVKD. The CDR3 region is CAISREVSYEQYF. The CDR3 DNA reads TGTGCCATCAGCCGGGAGGTCTCCTACGAGCAGTACTTC.

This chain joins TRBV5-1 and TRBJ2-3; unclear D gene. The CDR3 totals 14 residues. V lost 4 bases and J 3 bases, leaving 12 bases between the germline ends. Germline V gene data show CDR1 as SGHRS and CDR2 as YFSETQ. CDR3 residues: CASSPPRPTDTQYF. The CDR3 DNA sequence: TGCGCCAGCAGCCCCCCTCGACCTACAGATACGCAGTATTTT.

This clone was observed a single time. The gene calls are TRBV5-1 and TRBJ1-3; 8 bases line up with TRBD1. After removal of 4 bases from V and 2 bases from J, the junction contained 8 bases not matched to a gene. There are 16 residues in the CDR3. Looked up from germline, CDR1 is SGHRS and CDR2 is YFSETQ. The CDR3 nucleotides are TGCGCCAGCAGCAGTATGACAGGGGACGCTGGAAACACCATATATTTT. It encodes CASSSMTGDAGNTIYF.

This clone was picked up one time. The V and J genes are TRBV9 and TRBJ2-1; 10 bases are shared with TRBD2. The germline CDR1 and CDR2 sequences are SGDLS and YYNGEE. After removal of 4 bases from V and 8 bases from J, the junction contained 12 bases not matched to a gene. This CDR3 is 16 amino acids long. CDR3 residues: CASSTRGTSAADEQFF. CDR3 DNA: TGTGCCAGCAGCACAAGAGGGACTAGCGCTGCGGATGAGCAGTTCTTC.

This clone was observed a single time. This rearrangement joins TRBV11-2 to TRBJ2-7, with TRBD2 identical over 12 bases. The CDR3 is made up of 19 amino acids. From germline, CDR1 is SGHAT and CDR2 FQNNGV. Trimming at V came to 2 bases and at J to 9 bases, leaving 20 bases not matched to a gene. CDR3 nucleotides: TGTGCCAGCAGCTTATTCCCGGGTCTGATCACTAGCGGGAGGTATGCGCAGTACTTC. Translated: CASSLFPGLITSGRYAQYF.